This TCR beta chain appears in the sequencing data of a study of T cell responses to AZD1222 COVID-19 vaccine. Study conclusions and caveats: Spike as a whole was targeted by vaccine-associated CD4 TCRs, dominant at 160-218 and 743-854. Among the donors, most were white British and more were female, and clonal diversity was possibly underestimated.

This CDR3 spans 16 amino acids. Germline-derived CDR1 and CDR2 are GTSNPN and SVGIG (reference sequence). With V trimmed by 0 bases and J by 1 base, 4 bases remained unmatched. Sequencing used immunoSEQ multiplex PCR; TCRdb keeps in-frame clones, though not all of them. This table holds about 150,000 clones, 90% found once. In the case of this clone: Its antigen is still unknown.

The chain uses TRBV30 and TRBJ1-5, with TRBD1 matching 9 bases. The sequences come from peripheral blood, collected 28 days after the second AZD1222 dose. The source of this sequence is an adult who received the AZD1222 COVID-19 vaccine. The CDR3 spells CAWSVLGQGSNQPQHF. The CDR3 nucleotides read TGTGCCTGGAGTGTACTCGGACAGGGGAGCAATCAGCCCCAGCATTTT.